This T cell receptor beta chain was retrieved from a study of cytomegalovirus exposure and HLA in healthy donors. In regard to this clone: As yet, its antigen is unknown.

Whole-study findings and limits: The study assumed roughly uniform donor sequencing depth for presence/absence analyses. What was likely a sequencing artifact was a cluster of highly shared sequence variants. Within an earlier analysis, most TCR beta V segments proved productive either about 90% or about 30% of the time. Later work showed greater clonal expansion in HLA-associated TCR beta chains than in equally common others.

CDR1 is SGHKS and CDR2 is YYEKEE in the germline V gene (reference sequence). CDR3 length: 17 amino acids. J lost 0 bases, V lost 0 bases, and 5 bases had no gene match. Vbeta (60) and Jbeta (13) primers were used in the PCR. Produced via immunoSEQ multiplex PCR; TCRdb's table is partial and in-frame only. The sample consists of roughly 160,000 clones, around 86% of them appearing once. The chain recombines TRBV5-5 with TRBJ2-5; 10 nucleotides match TRBD1. The source is a male donor in good health and CMV-seronegative. Sequences were obtained from PBMCs. The CDR3 loop reads CASSLVLGQGYQETQYF. In nucleotides, the CDR3 is TGTGCCAGCAGCTTGGTGTTGGGACAGGGGTACCAAGAGACCCAGTACTTC.